What follows are 32 T cell receptor beta chains derived from one specimen sequenced in a study of blood T cells in healthy people across ages. It was with a sample-barcoded 5' primer and a J-beta primer mix that a second PCR of roughly 7 to 12 cycles was run. TCRdb passed the 5' RACE reads through MiXCR, listing each CDR3 protein once. The table includes about 640,000 distinct CDR3 sequences, approximately 30% detected once. The specimen was blood. These receptor sequences come from a woman of 80 years or more in good health.

This clonotype appeared many times. The CDR3 loop reads CSVRSGGANQPQHF. As DNA, the CDR3 is TGCAGCGTTCGCTCAGGGGGGGCAAATCAGCCCCAGCATTTT. The gene calls are TRBV29-1 and TRBJ1-5; 7 nucleotides align to TRBD1. The CDR3 covers 14 residues. The V gene end was trimmed by 5 bases and the J gene end by 4 bases; junction bases not matched to a gene: 8. Germline lookup yields CDR1 SQVTM and CDR2 ANQGSEA.

This clonotype was seen ten or more times. The chain employs TRBV5-1 and TRBJ1-1; tentative D call: TRBD1 (6 bases). From germline, CDR1 is SGHRS and CDR2 YFSETQ. Deletions cut 4 bases from V and 2 bases from J, with 9 bases between. This CDR3 has 13 residues. The CDR3 loop reads CASSQQGNTEAFF. The CDR3 coding sequence is TGCGCCAGCAGCCAACAGGGAAACACTGAAGCTTTCTTT.

The rearrangement links TRBV28 to TRBJ1-2, with a tentative D call TRBD1 (6 bases). Deletions cut 3 bases from V and 3 bases from J, with 17 bases between. The CDR3 is 16 amino acids. The germline gives CDR1 MDHEN, CDR2 SYDVKM. The CDR3 DNA reads TGTGCCAGCAGTTTGCCCGGGGGCGCCCCCTACTATGGCTACACCTTC. This encodes CASSLPGGAPYYGYTF.

The table lists this clonotype with many counts. V and J are TRBV20-1 and TRBJ2-1; TRBD2 matches 8 bases. The trim removed 6 bases at V and 9 bases at J, leaving 10 bases unmatched. The CDR3 totals 13 residues. From germline, CDR1 is DFQATT and CDR2 SNEGSKA (reference sequence). The CDR3 nucleotides read TGCAGTGCCGCCGGGACTAGTGGGGGTGAGCAGTTCTTC. It translates to CSAAGTSGGEQFF.

For this clonotype: A much larger clone is a single base away; this may be a read error. The CDR3 DNA is TGTGCCAGCAGTCGCGGACAGGGGATGAGGCCAGATACGCAGTATTTT. This sequence encodes CASSRGQGMRPDTQYF. The J gene is TRBJ2-3, the V gene TRBV6-5, with 9 bases fitting TRBD1. Germline CDR1 MNHEY, CDR2 SVGAGI. Losses at the gene ends were 5 bases for V and 4 bases for J; bases not matched to a gene: 10. The CDR3 totals 16 residues.

This clonotype turned up a few times. The CDR3 coding sequence is TGTGCCAGCAGCTGGGGGCAGGCATACGAGCAGTACTTC. This codes for CASSWGQAYEQYF. V gene TRBV7-9 combines with J gene TRBJ2-7, with D perhaps TRBD1 (6 bases). Per the germline V gene, CDR1 is SEHNR and CDR2 is FQNEAQ (reference sequence). Trimming removed 4 bases from V and 4 bases from J, with 11 bases in between. This CDR3 is 13 amino acids long. Complete variable domain (other parts from reference TRBV7-9 and TRBJ2-7): DTGVSQNPRHKITKRGQNVTFRCDPISEHNRLYWYRQTLGQGPEFLTYFQNEAQLEKSRLLSDRFSAERPKGSFSTLEIQRTEQGDSAMYLCASSWGQAYEQYFGPGTRLTVT.

This chain joins TRBV7-2 and TRBJ1-2, with D perhaps matching TRBD1 (5 bases). CDR3 length equals 12 residues. Germline CDR1 SGHTA, CDR2 FQGNSA. Between the trimmed V and J ends, which lost 5 bases and 13 bases, there was a span of 17 bases. In nucleotides, the CDR3 is TGTGCCAGCAGCCCTGGGACCTTCCTATCCACCTTC. Protein sequence: CASSPGTFLSTF.

In the case of this clonotype: The junction and the germline gene differ at one end; a read error may be behind it. The rearrangement uses TRBV12-3 or TRBV12-4 and TRBJ2-3; 11 nucleotides line up with TRBD2. The CDR3 loop spans 14 amino acids. CDR3 nucleotide sequence: TGTGCCAGCGATACTAGCGGGGGAACAGATACGGAGTATTTT. This codes for CASDTSGGTDTEYF.

The genes are TRBV7-9 and TRBJ1-4; D is uncertain. The CDR3 extends over 15 amino acids. The germline V and J ends were trimmed by 6 bases and 4 bases, with 15 bases remaining between them. CDR1 is SEHNR and CDR2 is FQNEAQ in the germline V gene (reference sequence). The CDR3 coding sequence is TGTGCCAGCAGTCCGAACAGTGTTCTTAATGAAAAACTGTTTTTT. Translation: CASSPNSVLNEKLFF.

The genes are TRBV2 and TRBJ2-2; a weak D match, TRBD1 (5 bases). The V gene's germline CDR1 is SNHLY and CDR2 FYNNEI. V lost 3 bases and J lost 6, with 14 bases in between. The CDR3 spans 15 residues. Here the CDR3 reads CASSEVRVGAGELFF. In DNA, the CDR3 is TGTGCCAGCAGTGAGGTCAGGGTCGGCGCCGGGGAGCTGTTTTTT. The entire variable domain, with the rest obtained from reference TRBV2 and TRBJ2-2, is as follows: EPEVTQTPSHQVTQMGQEVILRCVPISNHLYFYWYRQILGQKVEFLVSFYNNEISEKSEIFDDQFSVERPDGSNFTLKIRSTKLEDSAMYFCASSEVRVGAGELFFGEGSRLTVL.

CDR3: CASSQSSTGGNEQFF. CDR3 nucleotides: TGCGCCAGCAGTCAATCTTCGACAGGGGGCAATGAGCAGTTCTTC. The chain carries TRBV23-1 and TRBJ2-1; 9 bases align to TRBD1. TRBV23-1 has ORF status, its function being uncertain. This CDR3 is 15 amino acids long. The ends lost 0 bases at V and 6 bases at J; junction bases unmatched: 3.

This clonotype was detected many times. The V gene is TRBV4-1, the J gene TRBJ1-2; the match to TRBD1 covers 12 bases. In germline, CDR1 is MGHRA, CDR2 YSYEKL. After removal of 0 bases from V and 4 bases from J, the junction contained 3 bases not matched to a gene. This CDR3 is built from 16 residues. The CDR3 nucleotides are TGCGCCAGCAGCCAAGAAGGGACAGGGGGCAGCTATGGCTACACCTTC. It specifies CASSQEGTGGSYGYTF.

As regards this clonotype: A read error may be the cause here, since a much bigger clone is one base away. The rearrangement links TRBV18 to TRBJ2-5; a possible D gene is TRBD2 (6 bases). The CDR3 is made up of 13 amino acids. Germline values: CDR1 KGHSH, CDR2 LQKENI. CDR3 DNA: TGTGCCCGCTCACCTGGGGGGATTGGAGAGCAGTACTTC. Translating gives CARSPGGIGEQYF.

Notes on this clonotype: This may stem from a read error, because a much larger clone lies one nucleotide away. This chain links TRBV4-2 with TRBJ2-5; 16 bases match TRBD2. The V segment lost 4 bases and the J segment 11 bases; nucleotides outside the gene matches: 7. This CDR3 is built from 15 residues. Germline-derived CDR1 and CDR2 are LGHNA and YNFKEQ. CDR3 DNA sequence: TGTGCCAGCAGCCCGGGACTAGCGGGGGGGAATGAGCAGTACTTC. This translates into CASSPGLAGGNEQYF.

This clonotype was detected only a few times. A clone one base away is much larger, so this may be a read error. V and J are TRBV12-3 or TRBV12-4 and TRBJ2-7; the D gene could be TRBD1 or TRBD2 (6 bases each). The V gene lost 3 bases and the J gene lost 5 bases, with 17 bases spanning the gap. This CDR3 has 15 amino acids. CDR3 nucleotides: TGTGCCAGCAGTTTGTCCGGCAGGGGAGGCCACGAGCAGTACTTC. Translation gives CASSLSGRGGHEQYF.

This clonotype was seen many times. One end of the junction varies from germline; a read error may be responsible. The genes are TRBV5-1 and TRBJ1-2; 9 bases fit TRBD1. Germline V gives CDR1 SGHRS, CDR2 YFSETQ. CDR3 length equals 13 residues. This chain's CDR3 is CASSTDRGYGYTF. The CDR3 nucleotides read TGTGCCAGCAGTACGGACAGGGGCTATGGCTACACCTTC.

This clonotype was detected ten times or more. V and J are TRBV6-2 or TRBV6-3 and TRBJ2-1; D ambiguous. Germline V lookup: CDR1 MNHEY, CDR2 SVGEGT. With 6 bases removed from V and 7 bases from J, the gap between germline ends came to 13 bases. The CDR3 has 13 residues. In DNA, the CDR3 is TGTGCCAGCAGCCCCCCGGAAAGGAATGAGCAGTTCTTC. This translates into CASSPPERNEQFF.

A word on this clonotype: A much larger clone lies a single base off, so this may be a read error. The J gene is TRBJ1-2, the V gene TRBV20-1; D is perhaps TRBD1 (6 bases). The germline gives CDR1 DFQATT, CDR2 SNEGSKA (reference sequence). Trimming removed 0 bases from V and 6 bases from J, with 14 bases in between. This CDR3 has 14 residues. The CDR3 spells CSARDHSTGHGYTF. In DNA, the CDR3 is TGCAGTGCTAGAGACCATTCGACAGGTCATGGCTACACCTTC.

This chain uses TRBV4-2 with TRBJ1-2; weak D call: TRBD1 (6 bases). The CDR3 loop spans 16 amino acids. Germline loops: CDR1 LGHNA, CDR2 YNFKEQ. V lost 0 bases and J lost 4, with 15 bases in between. CDR3 residues: CASSQESRGGGYGYTF. The CDR3 bases are TGTGCCAGCAGCCAAGAGAGCCGAGGGGGGGGCTATGGCTACACCTTC.

This clonotype was seen at least ten times. The V and J genes are TRBV20-1 and TRBJ2-1; 9 bases map to TRBD2. CDR1 is DFQATT and CDR2 is SNEGSKA in the germline V gene (reference sequence). This CDR3 is 12 amino acids long. After removal of 6 bases from V and 12 bases from J, the junction contained 9 bases not matched to a gene. CDR3 in DNA: TGCAGTGCCCGGAGCGGGGGGACGTCGCAGTTCTTC. This gives the protein CSARSGGTSQFF.

This clonotype was detected ten times or more. The chain carries TRBV12-3 or TRBV12-4 and TRBJ2-5; possibly TRBD1 or TRBD2 for D (5 bases each). CDR3 length: 15 amino acids. V lost 5 bases and J lost 1, with 14 bases in between. CDR3 residues: CASSPTRQTQETQYF. The CDR3 DNA reads TGTGCCAGCAGTCCTACTAGACAGACCCAAGAGACCCAGTACTTC.

This rearrangement joins TRBV7-9 to TRBJ1-2; the D is unclear. Trimming took 5 bases from V and 8 from J, leaving 12 bases between them. Germline V gene data show CDR1 as SEHNR and CDR2 as FQNEAQ (reference sequence). The CDR3 is made up of 12 amino acids. The CDR3 bases are TGTGCCAGCAGCCGTCCTGATGACGGCTACACCTTC. Translating it yields CASSRPDDGYTF.

Concerning this clonotype: This could be a read error, since a much larger clone is one nucleotide away. The chain combines TRBV5-1 with TRBJ2-5, with TRBD1 matching over 9 bases. This CDR3 contains 16 residues. Germline values: CDR1 SGHRS, CDR2 YFSETQ. The J segment lost 11 bases and the V segment lost 4 bases, leaving 18 bases of the junction unmatched. CDR3 in amino acids: CASSSRDRDAGIGQYF. The CDR3 nucleotides are TGCGCCAGCAGCAGCCGGGACAGGGATGCCGGGATCGGTCAGTACTTC.

The V gene is TRBV6-1, the J gene TRBJ2-5, with 12 nucleotides matching TRBD2. The J segment lost 4 bases and the V segment lost 2 bases, leaving 2 bases of the junction unmatched. This CDR3 is 15 amino acids long. Germline CDR1 MNHNS, CDR2 SASEGT. This CDR3 reads CASSELAGGPETQYF. The CDR3 DNA follows: TGTGCCAGCAGTGAACTAGCGGGAGGGCCAGAGACCCAGTACTTC.

The chain recombines TRBV13 with TRBJ2-1, with D perhaps assigned TRBD1 or TRBD2 (5 bases each). V dropped 10 bases and J dropped 6 bases, with 22 bases sitting between them. Germline V gene data show CDR1 as PRHDT and CDR2 as FYEKMQ (reference sequence). This CDR3 is 15 amino acids long. CDR3 sequence: CATSDPRGRGNEQFF. The CDR3 DNA is TGTGCCACCAGTGATCCCCGGGGCCGGGGCAATGAGCAGTTCTTC.

In its sample, this clonotype was seen many times. The chain uses TRBV27 and TRBJ1-5; D not resolved. This CDR3 comprises 15 residues. V was shortened by 8 bases and J by 1 base, with 15 bases between the two germline ends. Germline values: CDR1 MNHEY, CDR2 SMNVEV (reference sequence). The CDR3 reads CASQKDFGSNQPQHF. As DNA, the CDR3 is TGTGCCAGCCAAAAGGATTTCGGCAGCAATCAGCCCCAGCATTTT.

Only a few counts were recorded for this clonotype. The rearrangement uses TRBV11-2 and TRBJ2-1, with 8 nucleotides matching TRBD1. Germline V gives CDR1 SGHAT, CDR2 FQNNGV. The CDR3 totals 14 residues. With 3 bases clipped from V and 10 bases from J, the junction kept 8 bases outside the gene matches. DNA for the CDR3: TGTGCCAGCAGCTTCCGGGACAGGATTGGCGAGCAGTTCTTC. Its protein product is CASSFRDRIGEQFF.

This clonotype has a count of ten or more. This rearrangement joins TRBV24-1 to TRBJ1-2; D might be TRBD1 (6 bases). Germline CDR1 reads KGHDR; CDR2 reads SFDVKD. This CDR3 contains 16 residues. V was shortened by 4 bases and J by 8 bases, with 22 bases between the two germline ends. The CDR3 nucleotides read TGTGCCACCAGTGACACACGGGGGGCGAAGAGGAAAGGCTACACCTTC. This encodes CATSDTRGAKRKGYTF.

This clonotype showed up many times. This chain connects TRBV29-1 to TRBJ2-3; no clear D. CDR3 length: 12 residues. The germline gives CDR1 SQVTM, CDR2 ANQGSEA. Between the trimmed V and J ends, which lost 8 bases and 1 base, there was a span of 10 bases. The CDR3: CSTVPGTDTQYF. CDR3 nucleotide sequence: TGCAGCACGGTCCCGGGCACAGATACGCAGTATTTT.

The gene calls are TRBV2 and TRBJ1-6, with D possibly being TRBD1 (5 bases). V was shortened by 8 bases and J by 9 bases, with 17 bases between the two germline ends. CDR1 SNHLY and CDR2 FYNNEI come from the germline V gene. The CDR3 length is 14 residues. CDR3 coding DNA: TGTGCCAGCGGTCGTAGGGGCTTGAGTTCACCCCTCCACTTT. This translates into CASGRRGLSSPLHF.

V usage is TRBV4-2 and J usage is TRBJ2-2, with 12 bases that match TRBD2. This CDR3 has 17 residues. With V trimmed by 1 base and J by 2 bases, 2 bases remained unmatched. Germline CDR1 LGHNA, CDR2 YNFKEQ. As DNA, the CDR3 is TGTGCCAGCAGCCAAGGACTAGCGGGAGTTAACACCGGGGAGCTGTTTTTT. It codes for CASSQGLAGVNTGELFF.

CDR3 loop: CASSFLFAWASPGANVLTF. CDR3 in DNA: TGTGCCAGCAGCTTCCTATTCGCTTGGGCGTCCCCTGGGGCCAACGTCCTGACTTTC. The chain has TRBV7-2 and TRBJ2-6; D unresolved. The CDR3 totals 19 residues. V was cut by 3 bases and J by 2 bases, with 20 bases left in between. Germline CDR1 and CDR2: SGHTA and FQGNSA.